Sequencing of this T cell receptor beta chain was carried out in a study of PD-L1 blockade in urothelial cancer. Study at large: Blood was subjected to analysis at 3 weeks (second dose) and 6 weeks following treatment start.

The time point here: pretreatment peripheral blood. Pretreatment sampling and on-treatment sampling together yielded between 1 and 8 samples for each patient. Measured with immunoSEQ multiplex PCR; TCRdb has only the in-frame clones, and not every one. In the table there are tens of thousands of clones, roughly 84% of which are singletons. Trimming cost V 1 base and J 9 bases, with 16 bases left between them. Germline V lookup: CDR1 GTSNPN, CDR2 SVGIG (reference sequence). The CDR3 contains 15 residues. The chain has TRBV30 and TRBJ1-6; D may be TRBD1 (5 bases). The sequence came from a woman in her 70s with urothelial cancer. Sample: PBMCs, taken around atezolizumab (anti-PD-L1) treatment. The DNA for the CDR3 is TGTGCCTGGAGTGGCGGGACGACGGGGGGTTCACCCCTCCACTTT. This encodes CAWSGGTTGGSPLHF.